The 18 T cell receptor beta chains below come from one sample, sequenced in a study of radiation and T cells in renal cell carcinoma. Clones were sequenced by immunoSEQ multiplex PCR, and TCRdb holds only the in-frame ones, with some missing. The sample gives about 140,000 clones, approximately 86% of which show up once; 17% is in the top ten. Time point in this sample: blood 4 weeks post-SBRT, at nephrectomy. Regarding treatment: 15 Gy SBRT to primary tumor, nephrectomy 4 weeks later. The source was blood, collected from a patient whose treatment included radiotherapy and nephrectomy. The source of these receptors is a woman aged 45-60 years with renal cell carcinoma.

CDR3 nucleotide sequence: TGTGCCAGCAGCTTAGCCGGGGGAAGTCAGCCCCAGCATTTT. Protein: CASSLAGGSQPQHF. This chain links TRBV7-2 with TRBJ1-5; D might be TRBD1 (5 bases). CDR1 and CDR2 from the germline V gene are SGHTA and FQGNSA. Trimming removed 0 bases from V and 6 bases from J, with 9 bases in between. The CDR3 is 14 residues long.

This sequence joins TRBV4-1 and TRBJ2-3; unclear D gene. CDR3 length: 15 amino acids. The V end lost 0 bases, the J end lost 0 bases, and 7 bases lay between the germline ends. Looked up from germline, CDR1 is MGHRA and CDR2 is YSYEKL. CDR3 residues: CASSQDRASTDTQYF. The CDR3 coding sequence is TGCGCCAGCAGCCAAGATAGGGCTAGCACAGATACGCAGTATTTT.

This clone was seen a single time. The gene calls are TRBV5-1 and TRBJ1-5; D remains unclear. Germline V gene data show CDR1 as SGHRS and CDR2 as YFSETQ. Trimming shortened V by 4 bases and J by 4 bases, and 9 bases separated the two germline ends. This CDR3 is built from 13 residues. The CDR3: CASSGEPNQPQHF. The DNA of the CDR3 is TGCGCCAGCAGCGGTGAGCCGAATCAGCCCCAGCATTTT.

This chain connects TRBV5-1 to TRBJ1-2, with D hard to call. Trimming cost V 4 bases and J 6 bases, with 10 bases left between them. This CDR3 is built from 12 residues. Per germline, CDR1 SGHRS and CDR2 YFSETQ. For the CDR3, the DNA is TGCGCCAGCAGCCCCCTCGAGGATGGCTACACCTTC. This codes for CASSPLEDGYTF.

This chain uses TRBV7-2 with TRBJ2-2, with D possibly being TRBD2 (5 bases). The CDR3 totals 14 residues. From germline, CDR1 is SGHTA and CDR2 FQGNSA. Deletions cut 5 bases from V and 7 bases from J, with 14 bases between. The CDR3: CASSPRALGGELFF. The CDR3 coding sequence is TGTGCCAGCAGCCCGCGGGCACTCGGCGGGGAGCTGTTTTTT.

This chain connects TRBV4-1 to TRBJ2-2, with D perhaps matching TRBD2 (6 bases). The germline gives CDR1 MGHRA, CDR2 YSYEKL. Trimming pared 3 bases from V and 6 bases from J, leaving 20 bases between. The CDR3 runs 17 residues. The CDR3 is CASSHAISGRAAGELFF. The CDR3 DNA is TGCGCCAGCAGCCATGCAATTAGCGGTCGGGCCGCCGGGGAGCTGTTTTTT.

V and J are TRBV6-5 and TRBJ1-2, with D unresolved. V lost 9 bases, J lost 1 base, and 18 bases lay in between. The CDR3 totals 15 residues. Germline V lookup: CDR1 MNHEY, CDR2 SVGAGI. The CDR3 nucleotides read TGTGCCAGTGGGAGGACCTTTAGAGTTAACTATGGCTACACCTTC. Translation: CASGRTFRVNYGYTF.

The CDR3 reads CASRTSGAGEPWNSPLHF. CDR3 DNA sequence: TGCGCCAGCAGGACTTCGGGGGCCGGGGAACCCTGGAATTCACCCCTCCACTTT. The genes are TRBV4-1 and TRBJ1-6; the D gene is possibly TRBD1 (6 bases). V shed 6 bases and J shed 7 bases, with 25 bases lying between them. The CDR3 sequence is 18 residues long. The germline CDR1 and CDR2 sequences are MGHRA and YSYEKL.

V is TRBV7-9 and J is TRBJ1-1; D gene uncertain. The CDR3 totals 11 residues. Trimming shortened V by 1 base and J by 7 bases, and 4 bases separated the two germline ends. Germline V gene lookup returns CDR1 SEHNR and CDR2 FQNEAQ (reference sequence). The CDR3 reads CASSLEVEAFF. The CDR3 bases are TGTGCCAGCAGCTTAGAGGTTGAAGCTTTCTTT.

The chain has TRBV5-1 and TRBJ2-7; 8 bases are a match to TRBD2. The J segment lost 4 bases and the V segment lost 4 bases, leaving 16 bases of the junction unmatched. The length of the CDR3 is 17 residues. Germline CDR1 SGHRS, CDR2 YFSETQ. The CDR3: CASSGPAAGDTKYEQYF. In DNA, the CDR3 is TGCGCCAGCAGCGGACCGGCAGCGGGGGATACGAAATACGAGCAGTACTTC. The full variable domain, rest sourced from reference TRBV5-1 and TRBJ2-7, is KAGVTQTPRYLIKTRGQQVTLSCSPISGHRSVSWYQQTPGQGLQFLFEYFSETQRNKGNFPGRFSGRQFSNSRSEMNVSTLELGDSALYLCASSGPAAGDTKYEQYFGPGTRLTVT.

The chain recombines TRBV5-6 with TRBJ2-4, with D maybe TRBD1 (6 bases). The CDR3 length is 17 residues. CDR1 and CDR2 from the germline V gene are SGHDT and YYEEEE. Trimming took off 2 bases at V and 6 bases at J, with 21 bases between the two ends. DNA of the CDR3: TGTGCCAGCAGCTTAACCGGCGTTCAGGGGCTAAGAAACATTCAGTACTTC. It yields the protein CASSLTGVQGLRNIQYF.

The chain carries TRBV5-1 and TRBJ1-2; no firm D call. Trimming removed 0 bases at V and 7 bases at J, with 13 bases between. The CDR3 extends over 14 amino acids. CDR1 and CDR2 (germline): SGHRS, YFSETQ. The CDR3 loop is CASSLAGRSGGYTF. The CDR3 DNA reads as TGCGCCAGCAGCTTGGCCGGCAGGAGCGGTGGCTACACCTTC.

The chain couples TRBV25-1 to TRBJ1-6; a possible D gene is TRBD1 (5 bases). The V end lost 5 bases, the J end lost 14 bases, and 19 bases lay between the germline ends. The CDR3 extends over 14 amino acids. Germline V gene data show CDR1 as MGHDK and CDR2 as SYGVNS. The CDR3 DNA follows: TGTGCCAGCAGTAAGACAGACGTAGGTTCGGCCCTCCACTTT. It codes for CASSKTDVGSALHF. Combining the CDR3 with reference TRBV25-1 and TRBJ1-6 gives the whole variable domain EADIYQTPRYLVIGTGKKITLECSQTMGHDKMYWYQQDPGMELHLIHYSYGVNSTEKGDLSSESTVSRIRTEHFPLTLESARPSHTSQYLCASSKTDVGSALHFGNGTRLTVT.

This sequence joins TRBV5-6 and TRBJ1-6, with D possibly matching TRBD1 (5 bases). V was clipped by 4 bases and J by 3 bases, with 11 bases between them. The CDR3 has 15 residues. The germline CDR1 and CDR2 sequences are SGHDT and YYEEEE. The DNA of the CDR3 is TGTGCCAGCAGCCGTCGACAGCTCTATAATTCACCCCTCCACTTT. Translation gives CASSRRQLYNSPLHF.

This rearrangement joins TRBV19 to TRBJ1-1; the match to TRBD1 covers 11 bases. The trim removed 4 bases at V and 7 bases at J, leaving 8 bases unmatched. Looked up from germline, CDR1 is LNHDA and CDR2 is SQIVND (reference sequence). This CDR3 is built from 15 residues. The CDR3 spells CASSTWTGGGGEAFF. The CDR3 DNA sequence: TGTGCCAGTAGTACCTGGACAGGGGGCGGGGGTGAAGCTTTCTTT.

This chain joins TRBV27 and TRBJ2-7, with D uncertain. There are 14 residues in the CDR3. V was trimmed by 1 base and J by 2 bases, leaving 9 bases between them. Germline V gives CDR1 MNHEY, CDR2 SMNVEV (reference sequence). The CDR3 here is CASSLYGSPYEQYF. DNA of the CDR3: TGTGCCAGCAGTTTATACGGTTCCCCCTACGAGCAGTACTTC.

The chain combines TRBV18 with TRBJ2-3, with 15 positions matching TRBD2. Germline V lookup: CDR1 KGHSH, CDR2 LQKENI. Trimming at V came to 5 bases and at J to 0 bases, leaving 3 bases not matched to a gene. CDR3 length: 17 amino acids. The CDR3 reads CASSTGTSGGSTDTQYF. DNA for the CDR3: TGTGCCAGCTCAACGGGGACTAGCGGGGGGAGCACAGATACGCAGTATTTT. The full variable domain, completed using reference TRBV18 and TRBJ2-3, is NAGVMQNPRHLVRRRGQEARLRCSPMKGHSHVYWYRQLPEEGLKFMVYLQKENIIDESGMPKERFSAEFPKEGPSILRIQQVVRGDSAAYFCASSTGTSGGSTDTQYFGPGTRLTVL.

CDR3 residues: CASSLGDNEKLFF. The CDR3, as DNA: TGTGCCAGCAGCTTGGGCGACAATGAAAAACTGTTTTTT. The rearrangement joins TRBV5-6 to TRBJ1-4; no clear D. The germline V and J ends were trimmed by 0 bases and 5 bases, with 5 bases remaining between them. Looked up from germline, CDR1 is SGHDT and CDR2 is YYEEEE. The CDR3 sequence is 13 residues long.